This entry lists 14 T cell receptor beta chains sequenced from one sample in a study of T-cell memory formation after mild COVID-19. MiXCR, applied by TCRdb to the 5' RACE reads, yields one record per CDR3 protein. This sample has approximately 190,000 distinct CDR3 sequences, with 15% to 20% found just once. The sample comprised PBMCs or a T cell subset sorted from them (not recorded which). The receptors were sampled from an adult woman who had mild COVID-19 (a few samples of this study predate the infection). Cell type and time point are not known.

This chain joins TRBV25-1 and TRBJ2-3, with D perhaps matching TRBD1 (5 bases). Germline-derived CDR1 and CDR2 are MGHDK and SYGVNS. This CDR3 comprises 17 residues. V lost 4 bases, J lost 0 bases, and 17 bases lay in between. The CDR3 loop is CASSAPLTERSTDTQYF. The CDR3 DNA sequence: TGTGCCAGCAGTGCGCCCCTGACAGAGCGTAGCACAGATACGCAGTATTTT.

CDR3 DNA: TGCAGTGCTAGGGGGGGAACGTTTGCTAGCACAGATACGCAGTATTTT. This translates into CSARGGTFASTDTQYF. The V gene is TRBV20-1, the J gene TRBJ2-3; perhaps TRBD2 as D (6 bases). The CDR3 consists of 16 residues. V was cut by 3 bases and J by 0 bases, with 16 bases left in between. CDR1 DFQATT and CDR2 SNEGSKA come from the germline V gene (reference sequence).

The chain recombines TRBV7-9 with TRBJ1-1; D not certain. Germline V gene lookup returns CDR1 SEHNR and CDR2 FQNEAQ (reference sequence). CDR3 length: 15 residues. Trimming removed 5 bases at V and 6 bases at J, with 19 bases between. CDR3 nucleotides: TGTGCCAGCAGCCTGGCCCCGAGGGAAGTGGCTGAAGCTTTCTTT. It translates to CASSLAPREVAEAFF.

The chain recombines TRBV18 with TRBJ2-3; 10 bases agree with TRBD2. The V segment lost 1 base and the J segment 6 bases; nucleotides outside the gene matches: 4. The V gene's germline CDR1 is KGHSH and CDR2 LQKENI. The CDR3 has 15 residues. The CDR3 bases are TGTGCCAGCTCACCACAGCGGGAGGGCCCGGATACGCAGTATTTT. Translating it yields CASSPQREGPDTQYF.

This clonotype was seen at least ten times. V is TRBV7-2 and J is TRBJ1-5, with 7 positions matching TRBD1. Trimming removed 5 bases from V and 2 bases from J; junction bases left unmatched: 3. The length of the CDR3 is 14 residues. In germline, CDR1 is SGHTA, CDR2 FQGNSA. CDR3 DNA sequence: TGTGCCAGCAGCCCAGGGGGAGGCAATCAGCCCCAGCATTTT. Translation gives CASSPGGGNQPQHF.

In its sample, this clonotype was seen many times. J is TRBJ2-1 and V is TRBV19; D ambiguous. Trimming left V 6 bases short and J 2 bases short, with 2 bases between. Germline V gene data show CDR1 as LNHDA and CDR2 as SQIVND (reference sequence). The CDR3 loop spans 11 amino acids. This CDR3 is CASSTYNEQFF. The CDR3 DNA follows: TGTGCCAGTAGCACCTACAATGAGCAGTTCTTC.

The chain has TRBV7-2 and TRBJ1-2; perhaps TRBD1 as D (5 bases). In germline, CDR1 is SGHTA, CDR2 FQGNSA. The CDR3 spans 14 residues. Trimming removed 0 bases at V and 6 bases at J, with 11 bases between. CDR3 in DNA: TGTGCCAGCAGCTTAGCGCAGGGCTTGGATGGCTACACCTTC. This encodes CASSLAQGLDGYTF. The entire variable domain, with the rest obtained from reference TRBV7-2 and TRBJ1-2, is as follows: GAGVSQSPSNKVTEKGKDVELRCDPISGHTALYWYRQSLGQGLEFLIYFQGNSAPDKSGLPSDRFSAERTGGSVSTLTIQRTQQEDSAVYLCASSLAQGLDGYTFGSGTRLTVV.

V gene TRBV11-3 combines with J gene TRBJ2-1; 14 bases agree with TRBD2. Trimming at V came to 5 bases and at J to 5 bases, leaving 5 bases not matched to a gene. The CDR3 covers 16 residues. The germline gives CDR1 SGHNT, CDR2 YENEEA. CDR3 in amino acids: CASSLGTSGSNNEQFF. The CDR3 DNA is TGTGCCAGCAGCCTAGGGACTAGCGGGAGTAACAATGAGCAGTTCTTC.

The V and J genes are TRBV27 and TRBJ2-2; TRBD1 agrees at 9 bases. V gave up 7 bases and J gave up 5 bases; unmatched junction bases: 11. Germline V lookup: CDR1 MNHEY, CDR2 SMNVEV (reference sequence). The CDR3 length is 16 residues. CDR3 sequence (DNA): TGTGCCAGCAAACCGGGACAGGGATTTGGAACCGGGGAGCTGTTTTTT. Its protein product is CASKPGQGFGTGELFF.

This clonotype was detected only a few times. The chain uses TRBV5-1 and TRBJ2-4, with D tentatively TRBD2 (6 bases). With 0 bases removed from V and 6 bases from J, the gap between germline ends came to 13 bases. CDR1 is SGHRS, CDR2 YFSETQ, per germline. The CDR3 length is 15 residues. The CDR3 DNA is TGCGCCAGCAGCTTGGCATGGGGAGCGGGAAACATTCAGTACTTC. This encodes CASSLAWGAGNIQYF.

The chain recombines TRBV3-1 with TRBJ2-1; 7 bases line up with TRBD2. This CDR3 is 16 amino acids long. J gave up 8 bases and V 7 bases, and 17 bases lay outside the gene matches. The germline V gene has CDR1 LGHDT and CDR2 YNNKEL (reference sequence). The CDR3 nucleotides are TGTGCCAGCATGACTTCGTCAGCGGGGTTGGTATATGAGCAGTTCTTC. Encoded protein: CASMTSSAGLVYEQFF.

The chain links TRBV6-6 to TRBJ2-5; TRBD2 agrees at 9 bases. Unmatched junction bases numbered 15, after V lost 3 bases and J lost 4 bases. Germline V gives CDR1 MNHNY, CDR2 SVGAGI (reference sequence). The CDR3 loop spans 18 amino acids. CDR3 residues: CASSYTLTPGSGGETQYF. CDR3 bases: TGTGCCAGCAGTTATACCCTTACCCCGGGTAGCGGGGGAGAGACCCAGTACTTC.

This clonotype was counted between two and nine times. The V call is TRBV7-2, the J call TRBJ2-7, with D unresolved. V was clipped by 2 bases and J by 6 bases, with 11 bases between them. The CDR3 totals 13 residues. Germline V lookup: CDR1 SGHTA, CDR2 FQGNSA. The CDR3 coding sequence is TGTGCCAGCAGCTTATCGGCCCTCGGCGAGCAGTACTTC. Residues: CASSLSALGEQYF.

The V and J genes are TRBV12-3 or TRBV12-4 and TRBJ2-7; possible D gene TRBD1, 5 bases. CDR3 length: 15 residues. Between the trimmed V and J ends, which lost 0 bases and 2 bases, there was a span of 11 bases. CDR3 amino acids: CASSLATDWTYEQYF. For the CDR3, the DNA is TGTGCCAGCAGTTTAGCGACAGACTGGACCTACGAGCAGTACTTC.